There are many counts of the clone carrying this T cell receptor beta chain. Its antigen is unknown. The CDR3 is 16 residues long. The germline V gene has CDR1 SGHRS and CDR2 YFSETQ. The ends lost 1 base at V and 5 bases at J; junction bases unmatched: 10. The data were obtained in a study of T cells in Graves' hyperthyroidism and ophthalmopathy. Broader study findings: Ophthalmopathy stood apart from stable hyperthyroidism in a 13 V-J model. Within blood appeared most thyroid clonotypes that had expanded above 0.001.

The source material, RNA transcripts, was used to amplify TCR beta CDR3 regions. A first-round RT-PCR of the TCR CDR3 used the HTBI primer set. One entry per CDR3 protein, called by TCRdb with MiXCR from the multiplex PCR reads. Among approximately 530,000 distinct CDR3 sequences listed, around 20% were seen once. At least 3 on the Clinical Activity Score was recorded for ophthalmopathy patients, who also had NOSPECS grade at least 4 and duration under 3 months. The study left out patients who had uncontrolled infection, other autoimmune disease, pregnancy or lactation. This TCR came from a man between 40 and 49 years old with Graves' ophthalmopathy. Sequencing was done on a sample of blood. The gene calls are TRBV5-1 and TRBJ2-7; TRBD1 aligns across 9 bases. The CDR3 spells CASSLSVGQGRNEQYF. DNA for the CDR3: TGCGCCAGCAGCTTGTCGGTGGGACAGGGTAGAAACGAGCAGTACTTC.